This TCR beta chain was sequenced for a study of T cell repertoires in cytomegalovirus infection. General study points: CMV-specific HLA-C-restricted TCR beta clonotypes dominated the ex vivo response.

TCRdb redid the calling of the reads with MiXCR, one entry per CDR3 protein. The sample lists roughly 600,000 distinct CDR3 sequences; approximately 25% were seen once. Turning to this clonotype: The antigen is not known.

Germline V CDR1 and CDR2: SQVTM, ANQGSEA. V was clipped by 2 bases and J by 4 bases; unmatched bases: 5. This CDR3 region has 13 residues. J is TRBJ2-7 and V is TRBV29-1; TRBD1 aligns across 7 bases. Source material: CD8+ T cells from PBMCs. The TCR was taken from a human donor in good health (CMV status not recorded). Some clones in this sample may be carry-over from other donors' samples. The CDR3 loop is CSVEKGRGYEQYF. The CDR3 DNA reads TGCAGCGTTGAAAAAGGCAGGGGGTACGAGCAGTACTTC.